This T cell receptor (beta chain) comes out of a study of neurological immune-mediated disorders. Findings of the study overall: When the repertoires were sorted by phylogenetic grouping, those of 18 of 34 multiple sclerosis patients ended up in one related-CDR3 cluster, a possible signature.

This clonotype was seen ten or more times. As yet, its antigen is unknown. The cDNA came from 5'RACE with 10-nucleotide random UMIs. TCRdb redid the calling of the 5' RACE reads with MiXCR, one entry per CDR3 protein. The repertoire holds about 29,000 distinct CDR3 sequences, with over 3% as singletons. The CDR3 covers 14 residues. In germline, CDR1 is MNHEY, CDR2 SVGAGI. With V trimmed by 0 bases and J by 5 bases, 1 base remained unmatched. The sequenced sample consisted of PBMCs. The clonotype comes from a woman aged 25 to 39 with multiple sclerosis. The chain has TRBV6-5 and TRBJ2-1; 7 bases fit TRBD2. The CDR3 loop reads CASSYSRGDNEQFF. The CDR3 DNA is TGTGCCAGCAGTTACTCACGGGGGGACAATGAGCAGTTCTTC.